A selection of T cell receptor beta chains follows, all from one sample in a study of shared clonotypes between healthy human individuals. The assay was immunoSEQ multiplex PCR, and TCRdb's table has in-frame clones only and misses some. This table has hundreds of thousands of clones, roughly four fifths appearing once. The sequenced sample was PBMCs. The receptors shown here come from a woman in her 40s in good health. Some clones in this sample may be carry-over from other donors' samples. The conserved cysteine and the conserved F or W are not part of the CDR3 here. Size is omitted from some rows. Given values are once, few, many or a class for expanded clones.

>13|TRBJ1-2|TRBV7-2|-
ASRQYDTGHYGYT
>13|TRBJ2-1|TRBV10-2|once
ASSRLDPVYNEQF
>11|TRBJ2-7|TRBV10-3|-
AMGTGTGIEQY
>13|TRBJ1-4|TRBV6-5|-
ASSYSFAPNEKLF
>13|TRBJ2-7|TRBV7-2|-
ASSPGQGNAYEQY
>13|TRBJ1-5|TRBV6-1|-
ASSPTGDSNQPQH
>11|TRBJ2-7|TRBV5-4|-
ASSYGQLGEQY
>12|TRBJ2-3|TRBV6-5|-
ASSYSGRTDTQY
>12|TRBJ2-7|TRBV7-2|-
ASSLNTGVGEQY
>16|TRBJ2-2|TRBV27|few
ASSLWAWGRSDTGELF
>10|TRBJ2-7|TRBV21-1|-
ASSKGRYEQY
>16|TRBJ2-5|TRBV7-9|-
ASSLAWRRARGGETQY
>11|TRBJ1-3|TRBV29-1|-
RRGASSGNTIY
>12|TRBJ1-5|TRBV7-6|few
ATAPQGGNQPQH
>13|TRBJ2-2|TRBV5-1|-
ASRWGSANTGELF
>13|TRBJ2-1|TRBV5-4|-
ASSASGTGSNEQF
>10|TRBJ1-1|TRBV7-8|once
ASSDRAAEAF
>12|TRBJ2-4|TRBV7-8|-
ASSPRQEQNIQY
>11|TRBJ2-1|TRBV7-3|-
ASSPRPWGEQF
>12|TRBJ2-7|TRBV28|-
ASKRGDHSYEQY
>11|TRBJ2-7|TRBV7-9|-
ASSVFVSYEQY
>11|TRBJ2-1|TRBV6-4|-
ASSRIPGGEQF
>10|TRBJ2-1|TRBV28|-
TRGGSYNEQF
>13|TRBJ1-5|TRBV7-2|-
ASSLGRTGGQPQH
>17|TRBJ2-7|TRBV13|once
ASSLAPGTSGDLGGEQY
>13|TRBJ1-1|TRBV28|-
ASSLSQPMNTEAF
>13|TRBJ2-7|TRBV5-6|-
ASSLGIRSSYEQY
>14|TRBJ2-5|TRBV4-2|-
ASSQDGNLRGETQY
>12|TRBJ2-3|TRBV15|once
ATSVGPFTDTQY
>15|TRBJ1-1|TRBV19|-
ASSQPNRGPMNTEAF
>12|TRBJ2-2|TRBV7-8|once
ASSYGTLGGELF
>12|TRBJ2-7|TRBV28|-
ASSPYSSSNEQY
>9|TRBJ1-2|TRBV7-9|-
ASIPLGGYT
>13|TRBJ2-5|TRBV4-1|-
ASSQIAGGEETQY
>13|TRBJ2-1|TRBV11-3|few
ASSLRSGSYNEQF
>13|TRBJ2-1|TRBV19|once
ASNRQGAEYNEQF
>15|TRBJ2-7|TRBV27|-
ASSPHRGQGPNYEQY
>13|TRBJ2-7|TRBV6-1|-
ASSEIRGGSYEQY
>14|TRBJ1-6|TRBV14|-
ASSPGQLLYNSPLH
>9|TRBJ1-1|TRBV30|-
AWSDGTGAF
>11|TRBJ2-5|TRBV5-1|-
ASSERREETQY
>10|TRBJ1-2|TRBV7-2|-
ASSSSRDRIT
>12|TRBJ1-2|TRBV5-1|few
ASSLAEGADGYT
>12|TRBJ1-1|TRBV6-5|once
ASSRGGLGTEAF